Listed below are T cell receptor beta chains from one sample, sequenced in a study of metastatic and nonmetastatic thyroid tumors. Through MiXCR, TCRdb re-clonotyped the PCR reads. The data contain approximately 25,000 clones, 16% of them seen just once; the ten biggest clones take up 6% to 7%. Sequenced: blood. The receptor source for this set is a male donor with papillary thyroid cancer or a benign thyroid nodule (not recorded which). Some clones in this sample may be carry-over from other donors' samples. The CDR3 runs from the conserved cysteine through the conserved F or W. Fields, in order: J gene, V gene, D gene, clone size, CDR3 protein, CDR3 DNA. D genes are given only for firm matches. Clone sizes are given selectively: once, few, many, or a class where the clone is expanded.

j_gene: TRBJ1-2
v_gene: TRBV6-7
d_gene: TRBD1
abundance: -
CDR3aa: CASITDRGFYGYTF
CDR3nt: TGTGCCAGCATTACCGACAGGGGCTTCTATGGCTACACCTTC

j_gene: TRBJ1-1
v_gene: TRBV15
d_gene: -
abundance: many
CDR3aa: CATSRDRDGTEAFF
CDR3nt: TGTGCCACCAGCAGAGACAGGGATGGTACTGAAGCTTTCTTT

j_gene: TRBJ2-1
v_gene: TRBV7-3
d_gene: TRBD2
abundance: many
CDR3aa: CANSLTSLAGNRFF
CDR3nt: TGTGCCAACAGCTTAACATCGCTAGCGGGTAACCGGTTCTTC

j_gene: TRBJ1-3
v_gene: TRBV6-1
d_gene: -
abundance: -
CDR3aa: CASKVEVSSGNTIYF
CDR3nt: TGTGCCAGCAAAGTAGAGGTAAGCTCTGGAAACACCATATATTTT

j_gene: TRBJ1-6
v_gene: TRBV27
d_gene: -
abundance: -
CDR3aa: CASSPRGITSNSPLHF
CDR3nt: TGTGCCAGCAGTCCCCGGGGCATCACTTCAAATTCACCCCTCCACTTT

j_gene: TRBJ2-1
v_gene: TRBV9
d_gene: TRBD1
abundance: -
CDR3aa: CASSIRGQVLRYEQFF
CDR3nt: TGTGCCAGCAGCATCCGAGGACAGGTCCTTAGGTATGAGCAGTTCTTC

j_gene: TRBJ2-7
v_gene: TRBV10-1
d_gene: -
abundance: medium-sized
CDR3aa: CATSGASTGTSNEQYF
CDR3nt: TGCGCCACCTCTGGCGCGTCCACCGGGACATCTAACGAGCAGTACTTC

j_gene: TRBJ2-1
v_gene: TRBV5-1
d_gene: TRBD1
abundance: many
CDR3aa: CASSSSPGQANNEQFF
CDR3nt: TGCGCCAGCAGCTCTTCACCGGGACAGGCCAACAATGAGCAGTTCTTC

j_gene: TRBJ1-4
v_gene: TRBV4-3
d_gene: -
abundance: -
CDR3aa: CASSQDLGDGNEKLFF
CDR3nt: TGCGCCAGCAGCCAAGATTTAGGGGACGGGAATGAAAAACTGTTTTTT

j_gene: TRBJ2-3
v_gene: TRBV19
d_gene: TRBD1
abundance: many
CDR3aa: CASTQGTGPNTQYF
CDR3nt: TGTGCCAGTACCCAAGGGACAGGACCTAATACGCAGTATTTT

j_gene: TRBJ1-3
v_gene: TRBV7-6
d_gene: TRBD1
abundance: many
CDR3aa: CASSFRGTGSGNTIYF
CDR3nt: TGTGCCAGCAGCTTTCGTGGGACAGGGTCTGGAAACACCATATATTTT

j_gene: TRBJ2-7
v_gene: TRBV11-2
d_gene: -
abundance: -
CDR3aa: CASSLGQSAYEQYF
CDR3nt: TGTGCCAGCAGCTTAGGACAGAGTGCCTACGAGCAGTACTTC

j_gene: TRBJ2-7
v_gene: TRBV10-2
d_gene: TRBD2
abundance: many
CDR3aa: CASSGGARFGNEQYF
CDR3nt: TGCGCCAGCAGCGGGGGGGCTAGGTTCGGGAACGAGCAGTACTTC

j_gene: TRBJ2-1
v_gene: TRBV20-1
d_gene: TRBD2
abundance: many
CDR3aa: CSASDPPAGGSYNEQFF
CDR3nt: TGCAGTGCCTCCGACCCCCCAGCGGGAGGTTCCTACAATGAGCAGTTCTTC

j_gene: TRBJ1-1
v_gene: TRBV18
d_gene: -
abundance: many
CDR3aa: CASSTARMGTEAFF
CDR3nt: TGTGCCAGCTCAACCGCGCGGATGGGCACTGAAGCTTTCTTT

j_gene: TRBJ2-7
v_gene: TRBV7-9
d_gene: -
abundance: many
CDR3aa: CASTRATYEQYF
CDR3nt: TGTGCCAGCACGCGGGCCACCTACGAGCAGTACTTC

j_gene: TRBJ2-7
v_gene: TRBV27
d_gene: -
abundance: many
CDR3aa: CASSSRYEQYF
CDR3nt: TGTGCCAGCAGTTCTCGGTACGAGCAGTACTTC

j_gene: TRBJ1-2
v_gene: TRBV20-1
d_gene: -
abundance: many
CDR3aa: CSARGTAFNYGYTF
CDR3nt: TGCAGTGCTAGAGGTACAGCCTTTAACTATGGCTACACCTTC

j_gene: TRBJ2-7
v_gene: TRBV12-3/TRBV12-4
d_gene: -
abundance: few
CDR3aa: CASSPVRGSEQCF
CDR3nt: TGTGCCAGCAGTCCTGTCAGGGGTAGTGAGCAGTGCTTC

j_gene: TRBJ2-5
v_gene: TRBV19
d_gene: -
abundance: many
CDR3aa: CASSIVSGTQYF
CDR3nt: TGTGCCAGTAGTATCGTGAGCGGGACCCAGTACTTC

j_gene: TRBJ2-3
v_gene: TRBV6-4
d_gene: TRBD2
abundance: many
CDR3aa: CASTSGSGEDTQYF
CDR3nt: TGTGCCAGCACTAGCGGGAGTGGTGAAGATACGCAGTATTTT

j_gene: TRBJ1-2
v_gene: TRBV20-1
d_gene: TRBD1
abundance: many
CDR3aa: CRPTGGAGYTF
CDR3nt: TGCAGGCCCACAGGGGGCGCGGGCTACACCTTC

j_gene: TRBJ2-2
v_gene: TRBV9
d_gene: TRBD2
abundance: many
CDR3aa: CASSVAPSSGRALETGELFF
CDR3nt: TGTGCCAGCAGCGTAGCCCCCTCTAGCGGGAGGGCCCTAGAAACCGGGGAGCTGTTTTTT

j_gene: TRBJ2-1
v_gene: TRBV28
d_gene: TRBD2
abundance: many
CDR3aa: CASTPIAGYVNEQFF
CDR3nt: TGTGCCAGCACCCCCATAGCGGGATACGTCAATGAGCAGTTCTTC